One T cell receptor beta chain is described in this entry. This clonotype was seen at least ten times. Its antigen has not been determined. No much larger clone is present one base from it, and per-base qualities are unavailable. This sample is drawn from a study of molecular identifiers for immune sequencing clone quantification (dated by TCRdb to the late 2010s). Background on the whole study: For a replicate experiment, the RNA from either around 20,000 or 100,000 naive CD8 T cells was divided into five aliquots, and four of those aliquots went on to sequencing. This methods study used CD8 T cells to benchmark TCR RNA copy counting and molecular-identifier clustering-based TCR repertoire sequencing (MIDCIRS). The study at large found these results: Naive libraries contained spiked-in Jurkat TCR RNA (10 copies' worth), which is not part of the donor repertoire. Modeling indicated about 3 TCR RNA copies recovered per cell, compared with around 10 by digital PCR, which implies a capture efficiency of 25% to 35%. In CMV-specific effector cells, over 98% of molecules were held by clones above 20 RNA copies, whereas under 1% of molecules were held by such clones in naive cells. Spiked-in Jurkat TCR RNA equal to a single cell's worth was reported to be detectable even within one million naive CD8 T cells. When barcode sub-clustering was left out, chimeric consensus sequences inflated TCR diversity, with chimeras reaching as high as 47%. Highly expanded clone sizes could be underestimated because identical TCR molecules may share a barcode.

Via the germline V gene, CDR1 is SQVTM and CDR2 ANQGSEA. Trimming takes 2 bases off V and 0 bases off J; junction bases not matched to a gene: 7. The CDR3 runs 16 residues from the cysteine to the phenylalanine. CDR3 DNA is the only sequence kept; it has 48 bases, read in frame from the first base. Libraries of naive CD8 T cells were built from about 20,000 to 1,000,000 sorted cells, with 10%, 30% or 50% of the purified RNA used. On a BD FACSAria II, naive CD8 T cells were FACS-sorted as CD8+CD4-CCR7+CD45RA+ and collected into RLT Plus buffer. To test detection sensitivity, Jurkat RNA equivalent to over 8 TCR copies was spiked into samples of roughly 20,000-1,100,000 naive CD8 T cells. CD8 T cells were enriched with RosetteSep CD8+ T Cell Enrichment Cocktail and Ficoll-Paque, followed by ACK red cell lysis. The protocol used for the library was PCR. TCRdb shows the sequencer as Illumina HiSeq 4000. Bulk TCR libraries were prepared as previously described, using TCR primers listed in Table S5. The Qiagen AllPrep DNA/RNA kit was used to purify total RNA. Before analysis, reads from multiple sequencing runs of the same library were pooled. The authors processed their data as follows. Reads were retained only if an exact TCR constant sequence was present, and the retained reads were trimmed to 150 nt and grouped according to their 12-nt molecular barcodes. Reads in each barcode group were sub-clustered using a 15% Levenshtein threshold, and a quality-weighted consensus sequence was built for each RNA molecule. Non-functional sequences were removed, as were lower-count sequences one edit away from another. On the basis of fitting two negative binomial distributions, barcode sub-clusters with fewer than 20% of the maximum read count were discarded. The public reads were reanalyzed by TCRdb: fastp trimming at Q25, MiXCR alignment, in-frame beta chains only. Records with the same CDR3 protein are collapsed into one entry carrying the most frequent genes and DNA. The V and J calls were not made by the authors but by TCRdb's processing. The sample data list around 460,000 distinct CDR3 sequences, and around a fifth of these were observed just once. Jointly, the top ten make up approximately 0.84% of the sample.

The origin of this receptor is a human donor in good health. Some libraries in this study had Jurkat cell RNA spiked in. Sequenced input: naive CD8+ T cells from blood, with Jurkat cell RNA spiked in. The cell subset or site label here, explained by the study, means: FACS-sorted CD8+CD4-CCR7+CD45RA+ naive T cells. The sequence joins TRBV29-1 to TRBJ1-1; 9 middle bases align to TRBD1. The nucleotide sequence reads as follows: TGCAGCGTTGAATTATTGGGGACAGGGCTGAACACTGAAGCTTTCTTT. Its coded protein is CSVELLGTGLNTEAFF.